Below, 18 T cell receptor beta chains from the same sample are listed, as sequenced in a study of T cell responses to AZD1222 COVID-19 vaccine. TCRdb's table, derived via immunoSEQ multiplex PCR, lists solely in-frame clones and lacks some. Of more than 100,000 clones listed, over 75% were seen once; the top ten hold 5.5% to 8%. The input for sequencing was peripheral blood, taken on day 0 of AZD1222 vaccination. The receptor set was obtained from an adult in good health.

The V call is TRBV9, the J call TRBJ1-2; no firm D call. Germline values: CDR1 SGDLS, CDR2 YYNGEE. This CDR3 contains 16 residues. V was cut by 4 bases and J by 0 bases, with 16 bases left in between. The CDR3 coding sequence is TGTGCCAGCAGCCTCGGACCTCTCCCGACTAACTATGGCTACACCTTC. Protein product: CASSLGPLPTNYGYTF. Filled out from reference TRBV9 and TRBJ1-2, the complete variable domain reads DSGVTQTPKHLITATGQRVTLRCSPRSGDLSVYWYQQSLDQGLQFLIQYYNGEERAKGNILERFSAQQFPDLHSELNLSSLELGDSALYFCASSLGPLPTNYGYTFGSGTRLTVV.

The J gene is TRBJ2-3, the V gene TRBV5-1; no firm D call. The germline CDR1 and CDR2 sequences are SGHRS and YFSETQ. The V end was cut by 1 base, the J end by 2 bases, with 2 bases between. The CDR3 consists of 12 residues. CDR3 bases: TGCGCCAGCAGCTTGATCACAGATACGCAGTATTTT. This gives the protein CASSLITDTQYF.

This chain uses TRBV5-6 with TRBJ1-6, with D uncertain. The V end lost 3 bases, the J end lost 4 bases, and 8 bases lay between the germline ends. Germline values: CDR1 SGHDT, CDR2 YYEEEE. This CDR3 comprises 14 residues. The CDR3 DNA is TGTGCCAGCAGCTGGACGGATTATAATTCACCCCTCCACTTT. Translated: CASSWTDYNSPLHF.

In this sample, this clone turned up a few times. V is TRBV27 and J is TRBJ2-7; 9 bases are shared with TRBD1. CDR1 is MNHEY, CDR2 SMNVEV, per germline (reference sequence). There are 13 residues in the CDR3. Trimming took 6 bases from V and 7 from J; bases not matched to a gene: 7. The CDR3 nucleotides read TGTGCCAGCAGAGAGGGACAGGGAGATGAGCAGTACTTC. As protein: CASREGQGDEQYF.

V and J are TRBV19 and TRBJ1-2; TRBD1 is a possible D gene (6 bases). This CDR3 has 15 amino acids. In germline, CDR1 is LNHDA, CDR2 SQIVND (reference sequence). The germline V and J ends were trimmed by 5 bases and 4 bases, with 17 bases remaining between them. CDR3 protein: CASSATGKRAYGYTF. CDR3 nucleotide sequence: TGTGCCAGTAGTGCCACAGGGAAACGGGCCTATGGCTACACCTTC.

The gene calls are TRBV19 and TRBJ1-1; weak D call: TRBD1 (5 bases). The V and J ends lost 6 bases and 3 bases respectively, with 11 bases between them. The CDR3 length is 13 residues. Looked up from germline, CDR1 is LNHDA and CDR2 is SQIVND (reference sequence). The CDR3 DNA reads as TGTGCCAGTAGATTCGACAGATACACTGAAGCTTTCTTT. Its translation is CASRFDRYTEAFF.

V is TRBV7-8 and J is TRBJ1-4; D may be TRBD1 (5 bases). The germline V gene encodes CDR1 SGHVS and CDR2 FQNEAQ. V lost 5 bases, J lost 2 bases, and 9 bases lay in between. This CDR3 region has 14 residues. This chain's CDR3 is CASSRGRTNEKLFF. CDR3 in DNA: TGTGCCAGCAGCCGGGGACGGACTAATGAAAAACTGTTTTTT.

The gene calls are TRBV29-1 and TRBJ1-2; D is ambiguous. The CDR3 covers 15 residues. The V gene's germline CDR1 is SQVTM and CDR2 ANQGSEA. V was cut by 2 bases and J by 8 bases, with 21 bases left in between. This CDR3 reads CSVERRAGRPGGYTF. The DNA of the CDR3 is TGCAGCGTTGAACGCCGGGCCGGACGACCGGGAGGCTACACCTTC.

This chain connects TRBV7-9 to TRBJ2-2; 7 nucleotides align to TRBD1. This CDR3 comprises 17 residues. V gave up 1 base and J gave up 1 base; unmatched junction bases: 6. Germline V lookup: CDR1 SEHNR, CDR2 FQNEAQ (reference sequence). CDR3 coding DNA: TGTGCCAGCAGCTTAGTTCTACAGGGGTGGAACACCGGGGAGCTGTTTTTT. The encoded protein is CASSLVLQGWNTGELFF.

The chain couples TRBV2 to TRBJ1-6; D unclear. Trimming removed 2 bases at V and 7 bases at J, with 9 bases between. The V gene's germline CDR1 is SNHLY and CDR2 FYNNEI. This CDR3 comprises 14 residues. The CDR3 loop is CASSEQRLNSPLHF. CDR3 DNA: TGTGCCAGCAGTGAACAGAGGCTCAATTCACCCCTCCACTTT.

CDR3 protein: CASSYASGGAYNEQFF. The CDR3 DNA sequence: TGTGCCAGCAGTTACGCTAGCGGGGGGGCCTACAATGAGCAGTTCTTC. The rearrangement uses TRBV6-5 and TRBJ2-1, with TRBD2 matching over 12 bases. Germline-derived CDR1 and CDR2 are MNHEY and SVGAGI. Trimming cost V 2 bases and J 2 bases; bases outside gene matches: 1. The CDR3 sequence is 16 residues long.

J is TRBJ1-2 and V is TRBV3-1 (or the pseudogene TRBV3-2); the D gene is possibly TRBD1 (5 bases). Germline loops: CDR1 LGHDT, CDR2 YNNKEL (reference sequence). There are 15 residues in the CDR3. Trimming removed 1 base at V and 6 bases at J, with 15 bases between. In DNA form, the CDR3 reads TGTGCCAGCAGCCAAGCGATCGGCAGGGACCATGGCTACACCTTC. Translating it yields CASSQAIGRDHGYTF.

The count of this clone is one. The genes are TRBV5-6 and TRBJ1-2; TRBD1 might be the D (6 bases). Germline CDR1 SGHDT, CDR2 YYEEEE. V lost 1 base and J lost 4, with 14 bases in between. The CDR3 extends over 15 amino acids. In DNA form, the CDR3 reads TGTGCCAGCAGCTTGAGGGGGGAGCTAATCTATGGCTACACCTTC. This codes for CASSLRGELIYGYTF.

The rearrangement joins TRBV5-4 to TRBJ2-7; TRBD1 aligns across 12 bases. Looked up from germline, CDR1 is SGHNT and CDR2 is YYREEE (reference sequence). V was pared by 3 bases and J by 6 bases, with 7 bases of the junction left unmatched. This CDR3 comprises 15 residues. The CDR3 bases are TGTGCCAGCAGCTCGATCCGGGACAGGGGGCTCGAGCAGTACTTC. Amino acid sequence: CASSSIRDRGLEQYF.

The chain joins TRBV3-1 (or the pseudogene TRBV3-2) to TRBJ1-2; the D gene is possibly TRBD1 (6 bases). CDR1 LGHDT and CDR2 YNNKEL come from the germline V gene (reference sequence). V was pared by 1 base and J by 4 bases, with 16 bases between. CDR3 length: 16 amino acids. The CDR3 coding sequence is TGTGCCAGCAGCCAAGCAACCCCGGGACACCGCTATGGCTACACCTTC. This sequence encodes CASSQATPGHRYGYTF.

To note about this clone: At one end, the junction sequence differs from germline, possibly due to a read error. J is TRBJ2-1 and V is TRBV7-7; the match to TRBD2 covers 11 bases. Germline lookup yields CDR1 SSHAT and CDR2 FNYEAQ (reference sequence). The CDR3 covers 17 residues. In DNA form, the CDR3 reads TGTGCTAGCAGCTTAGGGCTTAGCGGGGGGGCGGACAATGAGCAGTTCTTC. This translates into CASSLGLSGGADNEQFF.

The gene calls are TRBV18 and TRBJ2-5; possibly TRBD2 for D (6 bases). Germline assignment: CDR1 KGHSH and CDR2 LQKENI. This CDR3 contains 15 residues. V was cut by 6 bases and J by 5 bases, with 19 bases left in between. The CDR3 DNA reads TGTGCCAGCTCCCCCGTCGGGGGAGTATGGGAGACCCAGTACTTC. It yields the protein CASSPVGGVWETQYF.

The rearrangement joins TRBV6-1 to TRBJ2-1, with 9 positions matching TRBD2. The CDR3 has 15 amino acids. Germline CDR1 and CDR2: MNHNS and SASEGT. Trimming took 1 base from V and 8 from J; bases not matched to a gene: 6. The CDR3 region is CASSEVSGGIYEQFF. CDR3 sequence (DNA): TGTGCCAGCAGTGAAGTAAGCGGGGGGATCTATGAGCAGTTCTTC.